Listed below are T cell receptor beta chains from one sample, sequenced in a study of blood T cell repertoires in COVID-19. The method was immunoSEQ multiplex PCR; TCRdb's version includes in-frame clones alone and lacks a portion of them. The table shows 150,000 or so clones, with roughly 80% occurring only once. Material for sequencing was peripheral blood. These receptor sequences come from a woman at least 80 years old with acute or convalescent COVID-19. The CDR3 runs from the conserved cysteine through the conserved F or W. A D gene is named only where the DNA matches it firmly. Size values are once, few and many counts, or a class for expanded clones, and some rows have none.

j_call v_call clone_size d_call cdr3_aa cdr3_nt
TRBJ1-2 TRBV7-9 - - CASSSPQANYGYTF TGTGCCAGCAGCTCCCCCCAGGCTAACTATGGCTACACCTTC
TRBJ2-7 TRBV6-5 - - CASSYSSGGGYEQYF TGTGCCAGCAGTTACTCATCGGGGGGCGGTTACGAGCAGTACTTC
TRBJ2-3 TRBV5-1 - - CASSLGQEDTQYF TGCGCCAGCAGCTTGGGGCAGGAAGATACGCAGTATTTT
TRBJ1-2 TRBV5-1 - - CASSLDVGYGYTF TGCGCCAGCAGCTTGGATGTCGGCTATGGCTACACCTTC
TRBJ2-2 TRBV6-2/TRBV6-3 - TRBD2 CASSQAGTSGRAKGTGELFF TGTGCCAGCAGTCAAGCCGGGACTAGCGGGAGGGCCAAAGGAACCGGGGAGCTGTTTTTT
TRBJ2-6 TRBV6-6 - TRBD1 CASSYFGQGAPLTF TGTGCCAGCAGTTACTTCGGACAGGGGGCTCCCCTGACTTTC
TRBJ1-6 TRBV4-2 - TRBD1 CASSQGEVRDRVNSPLHF TGTGCCAGCAGCCAAGGGGAAGTTCGGGACAGGGTAAATTCACCCCTCCACTTT
TRBJ1-4 TRBV7-6 few - CASSLGAGAKNEKLFF TGTGCCAGCAGCTTGGGTGCGGGGGCCAAAAATGAAAAACTGTTTTTT
TRBJ2-5 TRBV18 - - CASSPIEEETQYF TGTGCCAGCTCACCAATTGAGGAGGAGACCCAGTACTTC
TRBJ2-4 TRBV19 - TRBD2 CASSGWGEAGGNIQYF TGTGCCAGTAGTGGTTGGGGAGAAGCGGGGGGAAACATTCAGTACTTC
TRBJ2-3 TRBV7-6 - - CASSKGGGSDTQYF TGTGCCAGCAGCAAAGGGGGGGGCTCAGATACGCAGTATTTT
TRBJ1-1 TRBV15 - TRBD1 CATSVGTANTEAFF TGTGCCACCAGCGTTGGGACAGCGAACACTGAAGCTTTCTTT
TRBJ2-7 TRBV2 - TRBD1 CASSVPGQGPYEQYF TGTGCCAGCAGTGTCCCGGGACAGGGACCCTACGAGCAGTACTTC
TRBJ1-2 TRBV19 many - CASSPFGGADYGYTF TGTGCCAGTAGTCCCTTTGGAGGAGCCGATTATGGCTACACCTTC
TRBJ1-5 TRBV10-3 - TRBD1 CAISESRDRGGNQPQHF TGTGCCATCAGTGAGTCGAGGGACAGGGGAGGGAATCAGCCCCAGCATTTT
TRBJ2-1 TRBV18 few TRBD1 CASSRDRGTYNEQFF TGTGCCAGCTCACGGGACAGGGGGACCTACAATGAGCAGTTCTTC
TRBJ1-2 TRBV3-1/TRBV3-2 - - CASSQELVGGRDYGYTF TGTGCCAGCAGCCAAGAGTTGGTCGGGGGGCGCGACTATGGCTACACCTTC
TRBJ2-7 TRBV6-2/TRBV6-3 - TRBD1 CASSYSGQGFGEQYF TGTGCCAGCAGTTACTCGGGACAGGGTTTTGGCGAGCAGTACTTC
TRBJ2-2 TRBV27 once - CASSLYLGNTGELFF TGTGCCAGCAGTTTGTACCTAGGAAACACCGGGGAGCTGTTTTTT
TRBJ2-5 TRBV5-1 - - CASSLANGRQETQYF TGCGCCAGCAGCTTGGCGAACGGGAGACAAGAGACCCAGTACTTC
TRBJ2-1 TRBV11-2 - TRBD1 CASSLTGTVYNEQFF TGTGCCAGCAGCTTAACCGGGACAGTATACAATGAGCAGTTCTTC
TRBJ2-6 TRBV21-1 - - CASSQGANVLTF TGTGCCAGCAGCCAAGGGGCCAACGTCCTGACTTTC
TRBJ2-2 TRBV5-1 - - CASSSRGTGELFF TGCGCCAGCAGCTCCCGCGGCACCGGGGAGCTGTTTTTT
TRBJ2-3 TRBV5-5 - - CASSPPEGWTDTQYF TGTGCCAGCAGCCCGCCAGAGGGATGGACAGATACGCAGTATTTT